The entry below describes one TCR beta chain. Original processing notes: Reference gene primer amplification in the assay estimated nucleated cell counts. Sequenced by immunoSEQ multiplex PCR; TCRdb stores in-frame clones only, minus some. V and J calls and clone size come straight from that table; D and trimming were deduced from the DNA. The sample consists of tens of thousands of clones, 60% to 80% of them appearing once. J gave up 5 bases and V 3 bases, and 1 base lay outside the gene matches. The germline V gene encodes CDR1 SGHNT and CDR2 YYREEE (reference sequence). This CDR3 spans 13 amino acids. This sample is part of a study of blood T cell repertoires in COVID-19. Study-level information: The origin of the acute and convalescent COVID-19 samples was the United States, Italy and Spain. Nucleic acid was either cDNA or gDNA, and it came from T cells, B-cell-depleted T cells, or PBMCs.

The sequence was collected from a man between 70 and 80 years old with acute or convalescent COVID-19. The rearrangement uses TRBV5-4 and TRBJ2-7, with 11 bases that match TRBD1. The sequenced material came from peripheral blood. The CDR3 region is CASSWDRGNEQYF. The CDR3 DNA reads TGTGCCAGCAGCTGGGACAGGGGGAACGAGCAGTACTTC.